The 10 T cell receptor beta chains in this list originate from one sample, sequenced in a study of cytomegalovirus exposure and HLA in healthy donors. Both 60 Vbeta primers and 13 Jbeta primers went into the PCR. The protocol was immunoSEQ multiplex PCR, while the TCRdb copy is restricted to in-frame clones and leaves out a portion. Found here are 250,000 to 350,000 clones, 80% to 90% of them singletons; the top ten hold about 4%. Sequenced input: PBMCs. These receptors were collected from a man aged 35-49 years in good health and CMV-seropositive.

CDR3 protein: CASSTLGGTGGTEAFF. The CDR3 DNA sequence: TGTGCCAGTAGTACCCTAGGGGGGACAGGAGGAACGGAAGCTTTCTTT. The chain couples TRBV19 to TRBJ1-1; TRBD1 matches 8 bases. V lost 4 bases, J lost 8 bases, and 15 bases stayed unmatched. This CDR3 comprises 16 residues. Germline CDR1 is LNHDA and CDR2 is SQIVND (reference sequence).

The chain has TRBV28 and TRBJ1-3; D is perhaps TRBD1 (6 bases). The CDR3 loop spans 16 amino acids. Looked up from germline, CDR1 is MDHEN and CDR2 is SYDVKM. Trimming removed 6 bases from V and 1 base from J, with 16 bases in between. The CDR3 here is CASRFDRRRSGNTIYF. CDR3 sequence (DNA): TGTGCCAGCAGATTTGACAGGCGTCGTTCTGGAAACACCATATATTTT.

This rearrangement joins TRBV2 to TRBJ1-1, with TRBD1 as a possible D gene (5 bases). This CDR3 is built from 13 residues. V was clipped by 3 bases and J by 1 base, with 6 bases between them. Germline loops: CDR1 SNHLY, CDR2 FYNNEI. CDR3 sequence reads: CASSDQGNTEAFF. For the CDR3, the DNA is TGTGCCAGCAGTGATCAGGGGAACACTGAAGCTTTCTTT. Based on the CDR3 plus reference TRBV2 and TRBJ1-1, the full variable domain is EPEVTQTPSHQVTQMGQEVILRCVPISNHLYFYWYRQILGQKVEFLVSFYNNEISEKSEIFDDQFSVERPDGSNFTLKIRSTKLEDSAMYFCASSDQGNTEAFFGQGTRLTVV.

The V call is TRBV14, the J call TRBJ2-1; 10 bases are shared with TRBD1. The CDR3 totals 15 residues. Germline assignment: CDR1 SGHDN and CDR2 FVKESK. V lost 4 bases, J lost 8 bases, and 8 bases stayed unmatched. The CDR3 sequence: CASSRRRTGGYEQFF. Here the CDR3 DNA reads TGTGCCAGCAGCCGGCGTCGGACAGGGGGGTATGAGCAGTTCTTC.

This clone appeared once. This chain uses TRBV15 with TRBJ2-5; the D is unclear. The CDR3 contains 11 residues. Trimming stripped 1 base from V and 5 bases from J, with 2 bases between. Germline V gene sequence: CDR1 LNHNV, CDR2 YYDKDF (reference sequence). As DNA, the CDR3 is TGTGCCACCAGCAGAGCTGAGACCCAGTACTTC. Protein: CATSRAETQYF.

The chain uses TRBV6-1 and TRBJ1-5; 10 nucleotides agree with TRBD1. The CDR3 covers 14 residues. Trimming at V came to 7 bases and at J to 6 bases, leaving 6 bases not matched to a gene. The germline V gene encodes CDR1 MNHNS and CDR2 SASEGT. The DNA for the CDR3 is TGTGCCAGCAACCGACAGGGGGCGAGTCAGCCCCAGCATTTT. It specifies CASNRQGASQPQHF.

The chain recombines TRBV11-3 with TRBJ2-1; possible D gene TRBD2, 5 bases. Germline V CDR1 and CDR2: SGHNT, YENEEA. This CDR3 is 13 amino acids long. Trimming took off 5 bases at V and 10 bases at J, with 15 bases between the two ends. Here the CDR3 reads CASSLGLAPEQFF. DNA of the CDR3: TGTGCCAGCAGCCTAGGGCTAGCCCCAGAGCAGTTCTTC.

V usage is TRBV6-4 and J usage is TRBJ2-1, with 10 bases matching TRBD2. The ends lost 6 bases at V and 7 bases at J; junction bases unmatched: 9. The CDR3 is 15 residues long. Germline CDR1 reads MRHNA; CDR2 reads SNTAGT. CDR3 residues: CASRPVSSGRNEQFF. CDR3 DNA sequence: TGTGCCAGCAGGCCGGTTTCTAGCGGGAGAAATGAGCAGTTCTTC.

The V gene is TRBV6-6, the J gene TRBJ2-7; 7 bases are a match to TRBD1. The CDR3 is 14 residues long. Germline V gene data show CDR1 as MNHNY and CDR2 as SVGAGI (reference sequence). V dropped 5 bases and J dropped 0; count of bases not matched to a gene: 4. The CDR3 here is CASSTSGGSYEQYF. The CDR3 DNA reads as TGTGCCAGCAGTACTTCAGGGGGCTCCTACGAGCAGTACTTC.

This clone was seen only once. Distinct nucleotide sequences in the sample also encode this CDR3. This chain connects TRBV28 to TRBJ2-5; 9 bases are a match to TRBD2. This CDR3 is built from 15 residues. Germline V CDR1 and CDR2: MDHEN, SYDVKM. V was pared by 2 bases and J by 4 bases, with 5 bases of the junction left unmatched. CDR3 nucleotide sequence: TGTGCCAGCAGTTTAGCGGGAGGGCCGGGAGAGACCCAGTACTTC. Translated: CASSLAGGPGETQYF.